What follows is one T cell receptor beta chain and its context. The V gene end was trimmed by 4 bases and the J gene end by 4 bases; junction bases not matched to a gene: 7. Germline CDR1 is SGHRS and CDR2 is YFSETQ. This CDR3 contains 14 residues. In the authors' methods: Reference gene primer amplification in the assay estimated nucleated cell counts. Method: immunoSEQ multiplex PCR; TCRdb's copy keeps in-frame clones and lacks some. The DNA was the basis for D and trimming; V, J and clone size are from that table. The sample lists about 130,000 clones; 75% to 85% were seen once. The data were taken from a study of blood T cell repertoires in COVID-19. At the level of the study: PBMCs, B-cell-depleted T cells, or T cells provided the cDNA or gDNA that made up the material.

Sequenced material: peripheral blood. The chain employs TRBV5-1 and TRBJ1-2; 7 nucleotides agree with TRBD1. This TCR was recovered from a woman in her fifties or sixties with acute or convalescent COVID-19. The CDR3 sequence: CASSTGDSSYGYTF. In DNA, the CDR3 is TGCGCCAGCAGCACGGGGGACAGTAGCTATGGCTACACCTTC.